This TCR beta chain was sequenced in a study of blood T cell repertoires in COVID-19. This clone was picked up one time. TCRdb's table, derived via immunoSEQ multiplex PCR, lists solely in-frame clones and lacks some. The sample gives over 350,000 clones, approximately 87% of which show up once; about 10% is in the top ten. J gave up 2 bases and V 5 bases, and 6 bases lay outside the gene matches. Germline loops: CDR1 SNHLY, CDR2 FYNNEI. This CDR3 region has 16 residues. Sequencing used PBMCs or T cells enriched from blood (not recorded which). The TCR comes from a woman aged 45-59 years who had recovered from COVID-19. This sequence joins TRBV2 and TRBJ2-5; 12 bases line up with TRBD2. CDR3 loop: CASSKPTSGGQETQYF. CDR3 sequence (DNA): TGTGCCAGCAGTAAACCGACTAGCGGGGGACAAGAGACCCAGTACTTC.